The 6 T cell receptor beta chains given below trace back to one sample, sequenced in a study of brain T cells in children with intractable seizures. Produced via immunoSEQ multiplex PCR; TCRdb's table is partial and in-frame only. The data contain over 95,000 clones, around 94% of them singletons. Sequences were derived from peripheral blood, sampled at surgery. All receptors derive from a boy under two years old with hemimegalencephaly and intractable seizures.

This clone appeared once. CDR3 DNA: TGTGCCACGAGGGCTGTGAATAATTCACCCCTCCACTTT. Protein: CATRAVNNSPLHF. The chain carries TRBV6-5 and TRBJ1-6; D uncertain. Germline V gene data show CDR1 as MNHEY and CDR2 as SVGAGI. Between the trimmed V and J ends, which lost 10 bases and 5 bases, there was a span of 12 bases. This CDR3 is built from 13 residues.

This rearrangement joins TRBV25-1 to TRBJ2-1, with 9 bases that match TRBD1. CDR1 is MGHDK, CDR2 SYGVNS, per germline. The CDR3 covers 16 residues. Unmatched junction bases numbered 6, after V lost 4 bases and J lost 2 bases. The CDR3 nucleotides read TGTGCCAGCAGTGCGGACAGGGGATCTCCCTACAATGAGCAGTTCTTC. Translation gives CASSADRGSPYNEQFF.

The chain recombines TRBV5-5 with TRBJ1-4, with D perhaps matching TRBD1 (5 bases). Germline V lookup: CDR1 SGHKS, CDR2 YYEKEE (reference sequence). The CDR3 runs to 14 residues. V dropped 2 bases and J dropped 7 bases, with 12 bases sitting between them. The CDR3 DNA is TGTGCCAGCAGCTTATGGGACGGGGGTGAAAAACTGTTTTTT. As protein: CASSLWDGGEKLFF. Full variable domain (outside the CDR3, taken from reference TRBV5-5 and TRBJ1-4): DAGVTQSPTHLIKTRGQQVTLRCSPISGHKSVSWYQQVLGQGPQFIFQYYEKEERGRGNFPDRFSARQFPNYSSELNVNALLLGDSALYLCASSLWDGGEKLFFGSGTQLSVL.

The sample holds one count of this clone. The CDR3 loop reads CASSSPGTGAEQYF. CDR3 coding DNA: TGTGCCAGTTCCTCCCCCGGGACAGGGGCCGAGCAGTACTTC. V is TRBV28 and J is TRBJ2-7, with 10 nucleotides matching TRBD1. The CDR3 consists of 14 residues. Germline assignment: CDR1 MDHEN and CDR2 SYDVKM. The trim removed 9 bases at V and 6 bases at J, leaving 11 bases unmatched. Full variable domain (rest looked up from reference TRBV28 and TRBJ2-7): DVKVTQSSRYLVKRTGEKVFLECVQDMDHENMFWYRQDPGLGLRLIYFSYDVKMKEKGDIPEGYSVSREKKERFSLILESASTNQTSMYLCASSSPGTGAEQYFGPGTRLTVT.

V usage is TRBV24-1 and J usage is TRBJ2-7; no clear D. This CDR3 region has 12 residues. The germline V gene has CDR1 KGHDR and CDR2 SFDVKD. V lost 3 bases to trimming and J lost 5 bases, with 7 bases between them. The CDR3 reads CATSDQGDEQYF. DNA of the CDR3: TGTGCCACCAGTGATCAAGGCGACGAGCAGTACTTC.

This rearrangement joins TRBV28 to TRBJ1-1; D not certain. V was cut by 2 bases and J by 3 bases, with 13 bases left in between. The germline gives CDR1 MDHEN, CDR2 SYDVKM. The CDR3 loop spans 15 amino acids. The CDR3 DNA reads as TGTGCCAGCAGTTTAATCAACCGAAGGGACACTGAAGCTTTCTTT. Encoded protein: CASSLINRRDTEAFF.